The rows below give T cell receptor beta chains drawn from one sample of a study of cytomegalovirus exposure and HLA in healthy donors. Sequenced by immunoSEQ multiplex PCR; TCRdb stores in-frame clones only, minus some. This table has roughly 150,000 clones, 70% to 75% appearing once. Material for sequencing was PBMCs. The receptors stem from a woman in her 30s in good health and CMV-seronegative. CDR3s leave out the opening cysteine and the closing phenylalanine or tryptophan. Each record gives: J gene, V gene, CDR3 protein.

>TRBJ2-7|TRBV5-1
ASSLGTGAREQY
>TRBJ2-2|TRBV28
ASSSKKGTASTGELF
>TRBJ1-1|TRBV29-1
SVEDSGTGGDTEAF
>TRBJ1-1|TRBV19
ASRQELNTEAF
>TRBJ1-1|TRBV4-1
ASSRHVGGAGSDTEAF
>TRBJ1-2|TRBV10-3
AYPEDSYT
>TRBJ2-7|TRBV23-1
ASSHRDRDEQY
>TRBJ2-1|TRBV6-6
ASNSVGGGYNEQF
>TRBJ1-2|TRBV4-2
ASSQDREGGYT
>TRBJ2-5|TRBV6-5
ASSSGTGYY
>TRBJ2-7|TRBV5-4
ASSLVKSTGTSLYEQY
>TRBJ2-3|TRBV5-1
ASSLLPGTDTQY
>TRBJ2-5|TRBV6-5
ASRGQGRGETQY
>TRBJ2-7|TRBV5-8
ASSGPLTGVAYEQY
>TRBJ1-5|TRBV19
ASTTTGSGQPQH
>TRBJ2-5|TRBV5-1
ASSLARRGTQY
>TRBJ1-1|TRBV5-5
ASSRGAGIGTEAF
>TRBJ2-1|TRBV5-4
ASSLARGNEQF
>TRBJ2-5|TRBV5-1
ASSLGDRDQETQY
>TRBJ2-5|TRBV5-8
ASSLGPRGQETQY
>TRBJ1-6|TRBV30
AWSITGQGYSPLH
>TRBJ2-1|TRBV9
ASSASGQGGNEQF
>TRBJ2-3|TRBV5-4
ASSYRDSGTDTQY
>TRBJ1-4|TRBV18
ASSPLQGAEEKLF
>TRBJ1-1|TRBV6-5
ASRTGLNTEAF
>TRBJ1-5|TRBV6-5
ASRQGNQPQH
>TRBJ2-3|TRBV6-5
ASSYSSGPTSDTQY